Presented here are 5 T cell receptor beta chains from one specimen sequenced in a study of blood T cell repertoires in COVID-19. Sequencing was performed with immunoSEQ multiplex PCR; in TCRdb, only in-frame clones are kept and a portion is missing. Of 150,000 to 200,000 clones listed, approximately 95% are singletons. Sequenced sample: peripheral blood. These receptor sequences come from a woman aged 45-65 years with acute or convalescent COVID-19.

This chain connects TRBV28 to TRBJ2-5; perhaps TRBD2 as D (5 bases). V was clipped by 3 bases and J by 1 base, with 9 bases between them. The V gene's germline CDR1 is MDHEN and CDR2 SYDVKM. The CDR3 covers 14 residues. The CDR3: CASSFYGGQETQYF. As DNA, the CDR3 is TGTGCCAGCAGTTTTTATGGAGGCCAAGAGACCCAGTACTTC.

J is TRBJ1-5 and V is TRBV7-3, with a possible D match to TRBD1 (6 bases). Germline CDR1 is SGHTA and CDR2 is FQGTGA. This CDR3 is built from 13 residues. Trimming removed 5 bases from V and 4 bases from J, with 9 bases in between. As DNA, the CDR3 is TGTGCCAGCAGCCTCGACAGGAATCAGCCCCAGCATTTT. Translated: CASSLDRNQPQHF.

The chain couples TRBV6-5 to TRBJ1-2, with D possibly matching TRBD1 (6 bases). The CDR3 loop spans 15 amino acids. Looked up from germline, CDR1 is MNHEY and CDR2 is SVGAGI. The V and J ends lost 5 bases and 0 bases respectively, with 13 bases between them. The CDR3 is CASSRGTYANYGYTF. CDR3 sequence (DNA): TGTGCCAGCAGTAGAGGGACATACGCTAACTATGGCTACACCTTC.

The chain's CDR3 is CASSVERSGEQYF. CDR3 sequence (DNA): TGTGCCAGCAGTGTAGAAAGATCGGGGGAGCAGTACTTC. V usage is TRBV2 and J usage is TRBJ2-7, with D possibly matching TRBD2 (5 bases). Per the germline V gene, CDR1 is SNHLY and CDR2 is FYNNEI. The CDR3 has 13 amino acids. V was cut by 4 bases and J by 7 bases, with 14 bases left in between.

This chain connects TRBV11-3 to TRBJ1-1; weak D call: TRBD1 (6 bases). The germline V gene encodes CDR1 SGHNT and CDR2 YENEEA. This CDR3 region has 15 residues. The V end was cut by 1 base, the J end by 1 base, with 10 bases between. The CDR3 here is CASSLGGPSNTEAFF. The CDR3, as DNA: TGTGCCAGCAGCTTAGGGGGGCCATCGAACACTGAAGCTTTCTTT.